This TCR beta chain was identified during a study of blood T cells in healthy people across ages. Study results and limitations: Relative to aged donors, long-lived donors carried more naive CD4+ cells and displayed higher diversity. Across the age range, TCR beta diversity per million T cells fell in a roughly linear way.

Primed by a sample-barcoded 5' primer and a J-beta primer mix, a second PCR proceeded for about 6 to 11 cycles. Via MiXCR, TCRdb re-called the 5' RACE reads, giving one row per CDR3 protein. The sample carries 750,000 to 950,000 distinct CDR3 sequences, 53% recorded once. This clonotype was picked up one time. Its cognate antigen is unknown. Isolated per sample were at least 7 million PBMCs. The sequenced material came from blood. The source is a man at least 80 years old in good health.

CDR3: CASSLDPSGSRETQYF. The CDR3 DNA is TGCGCCAGCAGCTTGGATCCTAGCGGGAGTCGAGAGACCCAGTACTTC. The rearrangement joins TRBV5-1 to TRBJ2-5, with 10 bases matching TRBD2. The CDR3 is made up of 16 amino acids. V lost 0 bases and J lost 4; bases outside the gene matches: 6. Germline loops: CDR1 SGHRS, CDR2 YFSETQ.